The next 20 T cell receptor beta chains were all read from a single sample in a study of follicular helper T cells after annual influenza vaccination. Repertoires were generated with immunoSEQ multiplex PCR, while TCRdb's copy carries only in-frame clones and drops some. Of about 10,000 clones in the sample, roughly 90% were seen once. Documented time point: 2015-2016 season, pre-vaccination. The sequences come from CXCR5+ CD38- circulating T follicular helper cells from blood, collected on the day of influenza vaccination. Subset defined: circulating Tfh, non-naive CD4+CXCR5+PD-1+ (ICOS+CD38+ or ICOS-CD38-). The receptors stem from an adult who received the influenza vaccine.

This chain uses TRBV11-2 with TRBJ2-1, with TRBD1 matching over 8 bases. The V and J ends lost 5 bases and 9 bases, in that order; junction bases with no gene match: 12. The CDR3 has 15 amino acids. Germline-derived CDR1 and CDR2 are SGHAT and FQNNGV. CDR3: CASSPRGIQGGEQFF. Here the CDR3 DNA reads TGTGCCAGCAGCCCCAGGGGAATACAGGGGGGTGAGCAGTTCTTC.

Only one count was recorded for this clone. The CDR3 spells CAISESMGYTDTQYF. In DNA, the CDR3 is TGTGCCATCAGTGAGTCGATGGGGTACACAGATACGCAGTATTTT. The rearrangement joins TRBV10-3 to TRBJ2-3; D call uncertain. The CDR3 is 15 residues long. Germline V gives CDR1 ENHRY, CDR2 SYGVKD. Trimming removed 0 bases at V and 2 bases at J, with 9 bases between.

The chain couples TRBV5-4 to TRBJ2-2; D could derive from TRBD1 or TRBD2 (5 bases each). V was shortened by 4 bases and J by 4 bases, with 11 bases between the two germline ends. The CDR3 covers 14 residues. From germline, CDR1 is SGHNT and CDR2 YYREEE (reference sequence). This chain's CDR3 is CASSRDPATGELFF. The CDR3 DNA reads TGTGCCAGCAGCAGGGACCCCGCCACCGGGGAGCTGTTTTTT.

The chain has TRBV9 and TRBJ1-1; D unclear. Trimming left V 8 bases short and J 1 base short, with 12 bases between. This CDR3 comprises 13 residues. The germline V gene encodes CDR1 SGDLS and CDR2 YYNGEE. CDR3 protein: CASSALGNTEAFF. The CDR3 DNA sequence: TGTGCCAGTTCGGCGTTGGGGAACACTGAAGCTTTCTTT.

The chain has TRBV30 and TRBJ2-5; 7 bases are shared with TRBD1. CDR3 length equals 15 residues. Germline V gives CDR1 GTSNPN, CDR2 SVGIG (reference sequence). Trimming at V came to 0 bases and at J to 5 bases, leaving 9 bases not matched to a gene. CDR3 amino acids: CAWSVKRQGVETQYF. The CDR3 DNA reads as TGTGCCTGGAGTGTTAAGAGACAGGGAGTCGAGACCCAGTACTTC.

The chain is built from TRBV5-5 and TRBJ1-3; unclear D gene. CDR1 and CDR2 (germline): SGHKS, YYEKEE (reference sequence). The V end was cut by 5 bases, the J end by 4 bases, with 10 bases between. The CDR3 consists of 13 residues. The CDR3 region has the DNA TGTGCCAGCAGTTCAAACTCCGGAAACACCATATATTTT. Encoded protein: CASSSNSGNTIYF.

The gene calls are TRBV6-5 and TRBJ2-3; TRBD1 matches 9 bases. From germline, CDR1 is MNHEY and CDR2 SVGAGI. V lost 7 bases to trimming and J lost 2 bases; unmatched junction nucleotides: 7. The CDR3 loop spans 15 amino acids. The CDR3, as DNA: TGTGCCAGCACCGAGGGGACAGGGTTCACAGATACGCAGTATTTT. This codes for CASTEGTGFTDTQYF.

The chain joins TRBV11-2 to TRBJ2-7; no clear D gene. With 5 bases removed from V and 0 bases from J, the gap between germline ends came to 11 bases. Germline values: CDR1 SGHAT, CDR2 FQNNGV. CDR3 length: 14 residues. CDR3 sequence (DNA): TGTGCCAGCAGCCTGCTAATCGACTCCTACGAGCAGTACTTC. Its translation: CASSLLIDSYEQYF.

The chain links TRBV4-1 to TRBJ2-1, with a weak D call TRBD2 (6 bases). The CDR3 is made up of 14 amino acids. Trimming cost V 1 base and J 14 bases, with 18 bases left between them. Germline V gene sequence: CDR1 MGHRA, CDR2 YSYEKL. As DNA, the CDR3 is TGCGCCAGCAGCCAAGTACGCGATGGCGGGGAGGAGTTCTTC. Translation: CASSQVRDGGEEFF.

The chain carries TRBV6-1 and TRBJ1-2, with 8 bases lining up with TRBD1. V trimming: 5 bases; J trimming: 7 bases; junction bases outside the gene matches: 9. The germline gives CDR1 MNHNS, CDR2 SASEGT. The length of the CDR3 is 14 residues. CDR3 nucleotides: TGTGCCAGCAGTCCCCGCGGACAGGGAGGTGGCTACACCTTC. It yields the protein CASSPRGQGGGYTF.

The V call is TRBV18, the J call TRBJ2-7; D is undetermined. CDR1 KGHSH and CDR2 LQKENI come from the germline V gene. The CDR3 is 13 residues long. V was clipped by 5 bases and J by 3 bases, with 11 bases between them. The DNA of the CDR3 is TGTGCCAGCTCATCCTATACCCTCTACGAGCAGTACTTC. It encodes CASSSYTLYEQYF. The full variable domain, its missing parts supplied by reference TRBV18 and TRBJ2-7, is NAGVMQNPRHLVRRRGQEARLRCSPMKGHSHVYWYRQLPEEGLKFMVYLQKENIIDESGMPKERFSAEFPKEGPSILRIQQVVRGDSAAYFCASSSYTLYEQYFGPGTRLTVT.

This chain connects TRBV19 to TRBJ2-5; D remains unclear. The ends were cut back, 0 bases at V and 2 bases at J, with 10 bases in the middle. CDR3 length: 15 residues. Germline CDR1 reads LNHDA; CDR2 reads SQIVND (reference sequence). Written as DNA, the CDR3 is TGTGCCAGTAGTATAGACCTCCCCAGTCAAGAGACCCAGTACTTC. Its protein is CASSIDLPSQETQYF. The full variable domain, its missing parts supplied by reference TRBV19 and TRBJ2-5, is DGGITQSPKYLFRKEGQNVTLSCEQNLNHDAMYWYRQDPGQGLRLIYYSQIVNDFQKGDIAEGYSVSREKKESFPLTVTSAQKNPTAFYLCASSIDLPSQETQYFGPGTRLLVL.

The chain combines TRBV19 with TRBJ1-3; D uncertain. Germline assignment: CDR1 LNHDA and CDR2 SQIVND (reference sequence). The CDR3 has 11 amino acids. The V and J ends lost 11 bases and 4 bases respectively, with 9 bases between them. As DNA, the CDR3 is TGTGCCGGCCGTCAGGGAAACACCATATATTTT. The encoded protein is CAGRQGNTIYF.

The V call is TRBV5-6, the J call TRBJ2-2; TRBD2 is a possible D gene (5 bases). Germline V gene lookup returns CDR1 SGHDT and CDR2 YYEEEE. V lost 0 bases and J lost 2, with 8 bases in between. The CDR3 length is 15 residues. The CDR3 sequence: CASSLGRGNTGELFF. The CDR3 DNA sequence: TGTGCCAGCAGCTTGGGACGGGGAAACACCGGGGAGCTGTTTTTT.

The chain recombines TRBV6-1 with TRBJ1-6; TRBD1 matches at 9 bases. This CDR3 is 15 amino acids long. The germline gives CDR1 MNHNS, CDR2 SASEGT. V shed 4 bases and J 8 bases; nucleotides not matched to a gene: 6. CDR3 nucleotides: TGTGCCAGCAGTGCCTCGGGACAGGGCGATTCACCCCTCCACTTT. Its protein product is CASSASGQGDSPLHF.

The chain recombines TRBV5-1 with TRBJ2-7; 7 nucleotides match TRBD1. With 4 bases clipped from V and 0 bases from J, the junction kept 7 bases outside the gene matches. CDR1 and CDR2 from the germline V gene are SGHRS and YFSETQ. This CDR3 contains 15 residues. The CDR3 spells CASSPDRVSSYEQYF. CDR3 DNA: TGCGCCAGCAGCCCCGACAGGGTGAGCTCCTACGAGCAGTACTTC.

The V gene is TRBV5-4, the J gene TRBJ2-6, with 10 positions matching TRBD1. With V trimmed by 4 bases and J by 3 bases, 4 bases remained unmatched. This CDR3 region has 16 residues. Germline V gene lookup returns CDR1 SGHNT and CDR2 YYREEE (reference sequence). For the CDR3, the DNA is TGTGCCAGCAGCGTGGACAGGGGGGGTGGGGCCAACGTCCTGACTTTC. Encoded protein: CASSVDRGGGANVLTF.

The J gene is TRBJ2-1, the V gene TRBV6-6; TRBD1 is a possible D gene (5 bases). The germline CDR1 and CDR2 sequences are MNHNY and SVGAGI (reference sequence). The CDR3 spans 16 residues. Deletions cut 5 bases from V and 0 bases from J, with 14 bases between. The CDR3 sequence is CASSGVIGDSYNEQFF. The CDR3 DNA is TGTGCCAGCAGTGGGGTTATAGGGGACTCCTACAATGAGCAGTTCTTC.

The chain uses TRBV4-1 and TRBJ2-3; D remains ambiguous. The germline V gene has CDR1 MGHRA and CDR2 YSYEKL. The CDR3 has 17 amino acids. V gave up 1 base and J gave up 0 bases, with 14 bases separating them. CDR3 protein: CASSQGSLIRSTDTQYF. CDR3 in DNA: TGCGCCAGCAGCCAAGGAAGTTTGATTAGAAGCACAGATACGCAGTATTTT.

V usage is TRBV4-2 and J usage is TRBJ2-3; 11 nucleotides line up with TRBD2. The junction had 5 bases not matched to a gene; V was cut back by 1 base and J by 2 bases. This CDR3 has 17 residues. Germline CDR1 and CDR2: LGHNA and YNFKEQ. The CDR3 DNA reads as TGTGCCAGCAGCCAAGGAGTAGCGGGGGGGTACACAGATACGCAGTATTTT. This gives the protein CASSQGVAGGYTDTQYF.